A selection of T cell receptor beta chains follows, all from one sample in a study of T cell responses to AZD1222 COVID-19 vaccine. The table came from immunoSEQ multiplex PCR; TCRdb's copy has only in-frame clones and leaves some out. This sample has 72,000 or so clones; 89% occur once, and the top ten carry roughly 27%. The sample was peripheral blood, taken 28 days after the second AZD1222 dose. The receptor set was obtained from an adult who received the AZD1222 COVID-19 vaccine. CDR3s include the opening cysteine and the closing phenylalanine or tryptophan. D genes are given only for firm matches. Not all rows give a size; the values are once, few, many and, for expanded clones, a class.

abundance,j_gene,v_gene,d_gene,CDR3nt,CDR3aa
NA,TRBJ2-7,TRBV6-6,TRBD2,TGTGCCAGCAGTTACTCGATTGGCGGGAGCTCTTACGAGCAGTACTTC,CASSYSIGGSSYEQYF
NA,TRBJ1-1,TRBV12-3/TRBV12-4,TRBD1,TGTGCCAGCAGTTTAGGGGACAGGGCTTTCTTT,CASSLGDRAFF
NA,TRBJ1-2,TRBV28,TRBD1,TGTGCCAGCAGTCCCTGGACAGGGGGGGACTATGGCTACACCTTC,CASSPWTGGDYGYTF
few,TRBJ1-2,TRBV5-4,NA,TGTGCCAGCAGCCCTACAGGAGACTATGGCTACACCTTC,CASSPTGDYGYTF
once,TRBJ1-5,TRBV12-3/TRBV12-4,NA,TGTGCCAGCAGTCCTTTGAGCAATCAGCCCCAGCATTTT,CASSPLSNQPQHF
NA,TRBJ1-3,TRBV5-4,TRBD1,TGTGCCAGCAGCCCAGGGGGTTCCTCTGGAAACACCATATATTTT,CASSPGGSSGNTIYF
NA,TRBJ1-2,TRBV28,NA,TGTGCCAGCAGTCTGGCGACAGGCTATCAAGGCTACACCTTC,CASSLATGYQGYTF
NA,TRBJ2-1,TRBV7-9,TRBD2,TGTGCCAGCAGCCTGGGACTAGCGGGATATGGCGATGAGCAGTTCTTC,CASSLGLAGYGDEQFF
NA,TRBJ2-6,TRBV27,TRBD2,TGTGCCAGCAGTTTATTCGCTAGCGGGTCCTCTGGGGCCAACGTCCTGACTTTC,CASSLFASGSSGANVLTF
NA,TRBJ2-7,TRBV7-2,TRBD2,TGTGCCAGCAGCTCCTGGGCGGGACTAGCGGGAGGCTCCTACGAGCAGTACTTC,CASSSWAGLAGGSYEQYF
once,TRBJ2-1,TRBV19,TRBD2,TGTGCCAGCCACCTAGCGGGAGACTACAATGAGCAGTTCTTC,CASHLAGDYNEQFF
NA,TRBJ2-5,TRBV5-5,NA,TGTGCCAGCAGCTTGCCAGGGCGGGAGACCCAGTACTTC,CASSLPGRETQYF
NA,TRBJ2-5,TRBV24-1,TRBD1,TGTGCCACCAGTGATTGGGTGACAGGGAAAGAGACCCAGTACTTC,CATSDWVTGKETQYF
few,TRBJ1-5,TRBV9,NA,TGTGCCAGCAGCGTGACGGCAGATCTCAATCAGCCCCAGCATTTT,CASSVTADLNQPQHF
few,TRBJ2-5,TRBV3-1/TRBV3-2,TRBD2,TGTGCCAGCAGCCAAACGGGAGGGATTGAGACCCAGTACTTC,CASSQTGGIETQYF
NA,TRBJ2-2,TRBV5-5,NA,TGTGCCAGCAGCATGGGACACTTAGGTCGCGGCGGGGAGCTGTTTTTT,CASSMGHLGRGGELFF
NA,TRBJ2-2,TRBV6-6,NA,TGTGCCAGCAGTTACTACGTTCCTAACACCGGGGAGCTGTTTTTT,CASSYYVPNTGELFF
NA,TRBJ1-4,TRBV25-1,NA,TGTGCCAGCAGTGATATCTCCCTTCGGGATGAAAAACTGTTTTTT,CASSDISLRDEKLFF
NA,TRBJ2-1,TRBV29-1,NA,TGCAGCGTTGGACAGGGTCCGGGGGATGAGCAGTTCTTC,CSVGQGPGDEQFF
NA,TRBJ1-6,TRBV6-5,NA,TGTGCCAGCAGTTACAACGTAAGGGTTATTAATTCACCCCTCCACTTT,CASSYNVRVINSPLHF
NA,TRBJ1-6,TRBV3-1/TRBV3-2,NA,TGTGCCAGCAGCCACGAGATAGGGGAGACCAGTGATTCACCCCTCCACTTT,CASSHEIGETSDSPLHF
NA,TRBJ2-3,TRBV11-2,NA,TGTGCCAGCAGCTTAGAACGCTATGGTACGCAGTATTTT,CASSLERYGTQYF
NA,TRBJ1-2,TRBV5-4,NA,TGTGCCAGCAGCTTGGCCGGCGGACAGTTCTATGGCTACACCTTC,CASSLAGGQFYGYTF
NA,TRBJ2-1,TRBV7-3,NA,TGTGCCAGCAGCGGGGGACTGGCCTCCTACAATGAGCAGTTCTTC,CASSGGLASYNEQFF
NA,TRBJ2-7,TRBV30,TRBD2,TGTGCCTGGATGTCGGGGGAGGGCCGGGAGCAGTACTTC,CAWMSGEGREQYF
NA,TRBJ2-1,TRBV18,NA,TGTGCCAGCTCACTCGTTGATGAGCAGTTCTTC,CASSLVDEQFF
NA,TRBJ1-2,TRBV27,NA,TGTGCCAGCAGTCGCGCGGGGGCCCTGGACTATGGCTACACCTTC,CASSRAGALDYGYTF